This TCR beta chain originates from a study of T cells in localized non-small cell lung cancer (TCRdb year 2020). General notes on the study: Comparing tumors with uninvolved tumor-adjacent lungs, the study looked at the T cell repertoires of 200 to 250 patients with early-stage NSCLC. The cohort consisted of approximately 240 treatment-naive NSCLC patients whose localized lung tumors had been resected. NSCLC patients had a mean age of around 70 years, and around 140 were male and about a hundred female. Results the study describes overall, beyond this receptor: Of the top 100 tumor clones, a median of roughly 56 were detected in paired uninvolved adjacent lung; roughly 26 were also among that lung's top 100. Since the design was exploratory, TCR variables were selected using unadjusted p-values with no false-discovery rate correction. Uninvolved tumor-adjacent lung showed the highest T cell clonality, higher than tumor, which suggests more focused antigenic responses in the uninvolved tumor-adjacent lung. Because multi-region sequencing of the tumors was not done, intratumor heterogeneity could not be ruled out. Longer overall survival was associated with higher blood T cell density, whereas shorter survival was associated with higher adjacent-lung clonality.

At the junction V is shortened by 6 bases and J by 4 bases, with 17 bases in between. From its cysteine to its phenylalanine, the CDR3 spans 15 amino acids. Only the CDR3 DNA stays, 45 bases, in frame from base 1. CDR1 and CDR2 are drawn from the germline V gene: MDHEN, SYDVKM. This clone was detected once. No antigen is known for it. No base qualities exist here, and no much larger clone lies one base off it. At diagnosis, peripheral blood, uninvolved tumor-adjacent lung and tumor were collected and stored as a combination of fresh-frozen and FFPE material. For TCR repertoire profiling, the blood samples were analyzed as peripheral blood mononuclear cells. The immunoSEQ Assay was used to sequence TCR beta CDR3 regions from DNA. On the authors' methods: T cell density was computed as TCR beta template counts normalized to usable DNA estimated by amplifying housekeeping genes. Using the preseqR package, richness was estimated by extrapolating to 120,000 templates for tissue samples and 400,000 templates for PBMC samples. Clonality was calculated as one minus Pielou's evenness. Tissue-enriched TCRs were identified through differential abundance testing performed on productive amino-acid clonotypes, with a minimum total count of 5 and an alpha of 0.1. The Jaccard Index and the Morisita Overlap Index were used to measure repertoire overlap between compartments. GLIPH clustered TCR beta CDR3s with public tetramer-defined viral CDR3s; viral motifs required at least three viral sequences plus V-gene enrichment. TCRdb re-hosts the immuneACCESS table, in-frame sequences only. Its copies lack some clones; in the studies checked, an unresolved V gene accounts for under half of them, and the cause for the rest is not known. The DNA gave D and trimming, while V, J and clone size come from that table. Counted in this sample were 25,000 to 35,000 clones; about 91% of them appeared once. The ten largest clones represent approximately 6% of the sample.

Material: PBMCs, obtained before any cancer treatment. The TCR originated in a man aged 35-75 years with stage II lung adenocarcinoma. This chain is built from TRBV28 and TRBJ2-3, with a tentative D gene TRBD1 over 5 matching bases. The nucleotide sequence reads TGTGCCAGCAGCCTCACAGGCCTCAGGGCAGATACGCAGTATTTT. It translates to CASSLTGLRADTQYF.